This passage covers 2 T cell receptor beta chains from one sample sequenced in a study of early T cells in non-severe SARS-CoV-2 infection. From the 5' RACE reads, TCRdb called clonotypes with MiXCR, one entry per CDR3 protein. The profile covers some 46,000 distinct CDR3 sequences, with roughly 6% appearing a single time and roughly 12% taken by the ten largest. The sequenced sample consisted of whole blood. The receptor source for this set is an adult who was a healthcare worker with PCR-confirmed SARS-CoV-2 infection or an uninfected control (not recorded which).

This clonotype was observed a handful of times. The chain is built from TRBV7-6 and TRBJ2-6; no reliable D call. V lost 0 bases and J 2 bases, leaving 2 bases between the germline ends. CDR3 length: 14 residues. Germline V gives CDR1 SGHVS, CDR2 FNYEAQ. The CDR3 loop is CASSLAPGANVLTF. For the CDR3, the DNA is TGTGCCAGCAGCTTAGCTCCTGGGGCCAACGTCCTGACTTTC.

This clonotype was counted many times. CDR3 nucleotides: TGCAGCGTCGCCCGGACAGTTATGAACACTGAAGCTTTCTTT. Its protein is CSVARTVMNTEAFF. The rearrangement uses TRBV29-1 and TRBJ1-1; D possibly corresponds to TRBD1 (6 bases). Per germline, CDR1 SQVTM and CDR2 ANQGSEA. CDR3 length: 14 amino acids. Trimming took off 6 bases at V and 0 bases at J, with 14 bases between the two ends.